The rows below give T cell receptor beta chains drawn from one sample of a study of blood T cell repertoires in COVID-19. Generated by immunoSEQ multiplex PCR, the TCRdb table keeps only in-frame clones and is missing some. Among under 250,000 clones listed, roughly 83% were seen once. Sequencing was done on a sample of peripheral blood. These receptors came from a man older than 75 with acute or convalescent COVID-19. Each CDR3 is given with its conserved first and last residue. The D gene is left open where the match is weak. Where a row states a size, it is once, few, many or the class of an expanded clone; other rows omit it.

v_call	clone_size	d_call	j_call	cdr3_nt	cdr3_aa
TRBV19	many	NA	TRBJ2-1	TGTGCCAGTAGTATGGGTCGAGCTTCAGGGGTGAGGAATGAGCAGTTCTTC	CASSMGRASGVRNEQFF
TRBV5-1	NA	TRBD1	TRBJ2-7	TGCGCCAGCAGCTTGGGACAGGGGGCCTACGAGCAGTACTTC	CASSLGQGAYEQYF
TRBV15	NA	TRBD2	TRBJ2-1	TGTGCCACCAGCTTGGGCTTAGCGGGAGGGGACAATGAGCAGTTCTTC	CATSLGLAGGDNEQFF
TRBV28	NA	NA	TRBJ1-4	TGTGCCAGCAGCCCTTGGGGGGGCAGTTTTAATGAAAAACTGTTTTTT	CASSPWGGSFNEKLFF
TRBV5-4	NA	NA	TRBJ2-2	TGTGCCAGCAGCTGGCAACAGGGTGTAACCGGGGAGCTGTTTTTT	CASSWQQGVTGELFF
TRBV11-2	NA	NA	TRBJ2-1	TGTGCCAGCAGCTTAGTAGCGACTTACAATGAGCAGTTCTTC	CASSLVATYNEQFF
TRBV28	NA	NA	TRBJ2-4	TGTGCCAGCAGTGGAGGGGGGGGACGAGCCAAAAACATTCAGTACTTC	CASSGGGGRAKNIQYF
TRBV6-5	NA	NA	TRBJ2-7	TGTGCCAGCAGGGATCCGTACAGGGCCTACGAGCAGTACTTC	CASRDPYRAYEQYF
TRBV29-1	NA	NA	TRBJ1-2	TGCAGCGTTGGGAGGGATAGCTATGGCTACACCTTC	CSVGRDSYGYTF
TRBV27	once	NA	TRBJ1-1	TGTGCCAGCAGTTTGTTTTATTACACTGAAGCTTTCTTT	CASSLFYYTEAFF
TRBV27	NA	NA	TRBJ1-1	TGTGCCAGCAGCCATATGGGGGCCCAAGCTTTCTTT	CASSHMGAQAFF
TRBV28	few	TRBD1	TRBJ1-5	TGTGCCAGCAGTTCAGGGACAGGGTGGGGGCTAAGTCAGCCCCAGCATTTT	CASSSGTGWGLSQPQHF
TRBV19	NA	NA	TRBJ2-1	TGTGCCAGCGGCGTAGCGGATTACAATGAGCAGTTCTTC	CASGVADYNEQFF
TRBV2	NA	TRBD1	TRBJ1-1	TGTGCCAGCAAGACAGGGACGAACACTGAAGCTTTCTTT	CASKTGTNTEAFF
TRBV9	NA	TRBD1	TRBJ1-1	TGTGCCAGCAGCCCCCGGCAGGGGGCCTCTGGGCTCACTGAAGCTTTCTTT	CASSPRQGASGLTEAFF
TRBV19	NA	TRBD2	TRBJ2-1	TGTGCCAGTAGCCCGCCGGGGCTAGCGGACAATGAGCAGTTCTTC	CASSPPGLADNEQFF
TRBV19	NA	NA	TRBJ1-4	TGTGCCAGTAGCGCTCCCTCATTAGTAGCAACTAATGAAAAACTGTTTTTT	CASSAPSLVATNEKLFF
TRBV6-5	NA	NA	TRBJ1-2	TGTGCCAGCAGGCCTGGGGGGAAGGGTGGCTACACCTTC	CASRPGGKGGYTF
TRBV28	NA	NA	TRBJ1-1	TGTGCCAGCAGTTTAATACTGACTGAAGCTTTCTTT	CASSLILTEAFF
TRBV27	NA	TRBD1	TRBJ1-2	TGTGCCAGCCGGCTTGGACAGGGGGCTAACTATGGCTACACCTTC	CASRLGQGANYGYTF
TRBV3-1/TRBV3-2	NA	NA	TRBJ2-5	TGTGCCAGCAGCCCCAACACGATAAGGGGCCAAGAGACCCAGTACTTC	CASSPNTIRGQETQYF
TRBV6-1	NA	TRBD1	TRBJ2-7	TGTGCCAGCAGTGAACAAGGGACAGGGTTTCGCTACGAGCAGTACTTC	CASSEQGTGFRYEQYF
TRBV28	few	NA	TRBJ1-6	TGTGCCAGCAGTACCCCGGGGGAAAATTCACCCCTCCACTTT	CASSTPGENSPLHF
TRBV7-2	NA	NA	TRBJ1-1	TGTGCCAGCAGCTTTAACAAAAACACTGAAGCTTTCTTT	CASSFNKNTEAFF
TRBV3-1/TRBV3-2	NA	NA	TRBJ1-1	TGTGCCAGCAGCCAAGGAGCCACCACTGAAGCTTTCTTT	CASSQGATTEAFF
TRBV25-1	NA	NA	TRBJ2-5	TGTGCCAGCAGTGAAACCCAGGCACCCCAAGAGACCCAGTACTTC	CASSETQAPQETQYF
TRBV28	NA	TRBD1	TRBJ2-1	TGTGCCAGCAGTTCGCTCCGGGACAGGGGTCTCGGTGAGCAGTTCTTC	CASSSLRDRGLGEQFF
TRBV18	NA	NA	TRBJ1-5	TGTGCCAGCTCACCAGAACTCCTTCAGCCCCAGCATTTT	CASSPELLQPQHF
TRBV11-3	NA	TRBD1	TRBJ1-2	TGTGCCAGCAGCTTAGAGCCGCCGGGACAGGGGGCTAGCAACTATGGCTACACCTTC	CASSLEPPGQGASNYGYTF
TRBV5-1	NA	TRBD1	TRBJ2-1	TGCGCCAGCAGCGGAACAGGACAGGGTATGGGCCATGAGCAGTTCTTC	CASSGTGQGMGHEQFF
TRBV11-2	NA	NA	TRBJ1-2	TGTGCCAGCAGCCCATCGGGCTATGGCTACACCTTC	CASSPSGYGYTF
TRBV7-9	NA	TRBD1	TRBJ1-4	TGTGCCAGCAGCCGGGACAGAACTAATGAAAAACTGTTTTTT	CASSRDRTNEKLFF
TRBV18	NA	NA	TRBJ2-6	TGTGCCAGCTCACCACCTTATGGGGCCAACGTCCTGACTTTC	CASSPPYGANVLTF
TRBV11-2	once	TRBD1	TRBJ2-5	TGTGCCAGCAGTCCGGACAGGGGGCGCTTGGAGACCCAGTACTTC	CASSPDRGRLETQYF
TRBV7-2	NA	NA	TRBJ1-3	TGTGCCAGCAGTAAAAGCGGGACTGGAAACACCATATATTTT	CASSKSGTGNTIYF
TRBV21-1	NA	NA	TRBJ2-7	TGTGCCAGCAGCAAATCGGGCTCGGGCAGACGGGGGAGTTTCCACGAGCAGTACTTC	CASSKSGSGRRGSFHEQYF
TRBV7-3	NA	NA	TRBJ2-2	TGTGCCAGCAGCCCAGCGGGAAGGGGGGCCGGGGAGCTGTTTTTT	CASSPAGRGAGELFF
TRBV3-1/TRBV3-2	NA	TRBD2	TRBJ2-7	TGTGCCAGCGGGAGGGATACCTTCCACGAGCAGTACTTC	CASGRDTFHEQYF
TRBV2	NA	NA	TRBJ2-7	TGTGCCAGCAGTTATCAGGGGATTCCAGCCTACGAGCAGTACTTC	CASSYQGIPAYEQYF
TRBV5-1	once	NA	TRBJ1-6	TGCGCCAGCAGCAAAGGACAGTCTTCACCCCTCCACTTT	CASSKGQSSPLHF
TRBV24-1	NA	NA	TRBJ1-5	TGTGCCACCCAGGTTACTCCTTATAGCAATCAGCCCCAGCATTTT	CATQVTPYSNQPQHF
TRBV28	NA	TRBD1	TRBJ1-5	TGTGCCAGCAGGGCAAAGACAGGGTTTAGTCAGCCCCAGCATTTT	CASRAKTGFSQPQHF
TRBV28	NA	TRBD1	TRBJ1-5	TGTGCCAGCAGCTCCTCCGGGACAGCCCCTTATAGCAATCAGCCCCAGCATTTT	CASSSSGTAPYSNQPQHF
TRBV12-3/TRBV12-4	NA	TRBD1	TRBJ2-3	TGTGCCAGCAGCCGACAGGGGACAGATACGCAGTATTTT	CASSRQGTDTQYF
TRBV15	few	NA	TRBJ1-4	TGTGCCACCAGCCCGACTTTGGGGGGAACTAATGAAAAACTGTTTTTT	CATSPTLGGTNEKLFF
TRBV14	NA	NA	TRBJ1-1	TGTGCCAGCAGACCAGTCACTGAAGCTTTCTTT	CASRPVTEAFF
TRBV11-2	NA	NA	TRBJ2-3	TGTGCCAGCAGCTTAGATCTTGGACTATTAACGCAGTATTTT	CASSLDLGLLTQYF
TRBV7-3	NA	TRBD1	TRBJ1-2	TGTGCCAGCAGCTTAGGGGCCAGGGGGAGATATACCTTC	CASSLGARGRYTF
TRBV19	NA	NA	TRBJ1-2	TGTGCCAGTAGCCAACCCCCTTCGTGGGGGGGCTATGGCTACACCTTC	CASSQPPSWGGYGYTF
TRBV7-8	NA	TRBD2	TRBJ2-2	TGTGCCAGCAGCTTATCCGCGGGAGGCCCCACCGGGGAGCTGTTTTTT	CASSLSAGGPTGELFF
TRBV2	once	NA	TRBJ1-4	TGTGCCAGCAGGTTTGAACAGAGCTCGGGGGAAAAACTGTTTTTT	CASRFEQSSGEKLFF
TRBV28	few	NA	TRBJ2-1	TGTGCCAGCAGCGAGGAGGGCAGGCCGTACAATGAGCAGTTCTTC	CASSEEGRPYNEQFF
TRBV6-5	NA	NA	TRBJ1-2	TGTGCCAGCAGCCAGTTTGCATTGTCTTATGGCTACACCTTC	CASSQFALSYGYTF
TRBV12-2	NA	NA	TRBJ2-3	TGTGCAAGTCGCTCCGGGACTAGCGGTACAGATACGCAGTATTTT	CASRSGTSGTDTQYF
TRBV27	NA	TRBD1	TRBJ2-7	TGTGCCAGCAGTTTGGGGACAGGGGCCGGCAGGGAGCAGTACTTC	CASSLGTGAGREQYF
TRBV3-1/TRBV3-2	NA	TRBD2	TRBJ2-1	TGTGCCAGCAGCCAAGATACTAGCGGGGCCGGTGGGTTCTTC	CASSQDTSGAGGFF
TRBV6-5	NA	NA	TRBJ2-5	TGTGCCAGCAGTTCAGGGGCAGCCGGCCTGGAGACCCAGTACTTC	CASSSGAAGLETQYF
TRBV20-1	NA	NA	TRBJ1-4	TGCAGTGCTAGTCTCGGGGTTAATGAAAAACTGTTTTTT	CSASLGVNEKLFF
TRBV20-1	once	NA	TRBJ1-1	TGCAGTGCTAGAGATACAGGTGAAGCTTTCTTT	CSARDTGEAFF